The entry below describes one T cell receptor (beta chain). Its target is not known. Different DNA sequences within this sample yield the same CDR3. The data were obtained in a study of cytomegalovirus exposure and HLA in healthy donors. Study findings and constraints: A link between a missense DCLRE1C variant and TCR beta V- and J-gene trimming emerged from a later analysis. Later analysis placed DRB1 highest and HLA-C lowest in TCR association rates, which differed by HLA locus.

The CDR3 sequence is 11 residues long. The germline gives CDR1 SGHNT, CDR2 YYREEE (reference sequence). Trimming cost V 4 bases and J 7 bases, with 6 bases left between them. It was with 60 Vbeta and 13 Jbeta primers that the PCR ran. Method: immunoSEQ multiplex PCR; TCRdb's copy keeps in-frame clones and lacks some. This table holds 85,000 to 100,000 clones, around 64% found once. This sequence joins TRBV5-4 and TRBJ2-1; D is unclear. Material: PBMCs. The TCR was taken from a man in his sixties in good health and CMV-seronegative. CDR3 nucleotide sequence: TGTGCCAGCAGCGCGGATAATGAGCAGTTCTTC. Protein sequence: CASSADNEQFF.